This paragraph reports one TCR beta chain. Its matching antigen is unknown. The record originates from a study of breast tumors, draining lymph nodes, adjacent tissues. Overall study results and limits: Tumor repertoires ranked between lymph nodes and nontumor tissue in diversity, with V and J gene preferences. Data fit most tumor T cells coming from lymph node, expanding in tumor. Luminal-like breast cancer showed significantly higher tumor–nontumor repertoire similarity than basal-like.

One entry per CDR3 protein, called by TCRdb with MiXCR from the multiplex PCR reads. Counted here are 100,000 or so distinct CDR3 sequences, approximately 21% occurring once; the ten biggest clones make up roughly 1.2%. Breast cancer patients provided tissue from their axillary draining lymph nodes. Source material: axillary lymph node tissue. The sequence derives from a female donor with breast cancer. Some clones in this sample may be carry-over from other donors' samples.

CDR3 amino acids: CASSPDRGLGNTGELFF. CDR3 in DNA: TGTGCCAGCAGTCCTGACAGGGGGCTAGGGAACACCGGGGAGCTGTTTTTT. The rearrangement joins TRBV5-4 to TRBJ2-2; TRBD1 matches at 10 bases. The V and J ends lost 5 bases and 1 base, in that order; junction bases with no gene match: 8. Germline V gene sequence: CDR1 SGHNT, CDR2 YYREEE (reference sequence). The CDR3 has 17 amino acids.